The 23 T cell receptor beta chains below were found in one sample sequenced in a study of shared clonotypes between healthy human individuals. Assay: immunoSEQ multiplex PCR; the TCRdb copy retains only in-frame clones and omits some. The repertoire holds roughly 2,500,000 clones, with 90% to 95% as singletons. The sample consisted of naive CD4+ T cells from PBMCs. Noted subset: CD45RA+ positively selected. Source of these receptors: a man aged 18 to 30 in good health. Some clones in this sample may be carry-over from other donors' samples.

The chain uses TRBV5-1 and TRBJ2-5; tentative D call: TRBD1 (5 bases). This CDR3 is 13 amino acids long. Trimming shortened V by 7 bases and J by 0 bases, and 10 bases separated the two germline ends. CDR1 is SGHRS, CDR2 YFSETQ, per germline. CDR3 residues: CASALGDQETQYF. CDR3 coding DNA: TGCGCCAGCGCCCTAGGGGACCAAGAGACCCAGTACTTC.

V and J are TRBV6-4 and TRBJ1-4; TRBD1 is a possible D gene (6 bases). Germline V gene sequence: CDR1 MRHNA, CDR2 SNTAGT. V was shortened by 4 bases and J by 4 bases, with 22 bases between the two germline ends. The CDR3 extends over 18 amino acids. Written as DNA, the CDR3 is TGTGCCAGCAGTGTTCCAACCCTAGGACAGACAGATAATGAAAAACTGTTTTTT. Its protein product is CASSVPTLGQTDNEKLFF.

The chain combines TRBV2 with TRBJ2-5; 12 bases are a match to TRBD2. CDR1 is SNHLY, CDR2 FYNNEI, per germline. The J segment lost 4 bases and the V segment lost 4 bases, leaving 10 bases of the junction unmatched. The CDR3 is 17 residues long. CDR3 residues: CASSGLAGGPGLETQYF. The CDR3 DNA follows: TGTGCCAGCAGTGGGCTAGCGGGAGGGCCAGGTTTAGAGACCCAGTACTTC.

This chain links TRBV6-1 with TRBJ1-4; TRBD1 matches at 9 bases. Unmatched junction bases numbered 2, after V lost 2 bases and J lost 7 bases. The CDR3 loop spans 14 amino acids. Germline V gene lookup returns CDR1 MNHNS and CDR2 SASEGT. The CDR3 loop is CASSEPGQGEKLFF. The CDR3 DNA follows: TGTGCCAGCAGTGAACCGGGACAGGGTGAAAAACTGTTTTTT.

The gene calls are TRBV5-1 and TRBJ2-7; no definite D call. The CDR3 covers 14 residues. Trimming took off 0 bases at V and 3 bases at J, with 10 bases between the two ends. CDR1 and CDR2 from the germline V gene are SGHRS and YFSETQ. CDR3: CASSLEGIGYEQYF. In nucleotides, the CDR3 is TGCGCCAGCAGCTTGGAAGGGATCGGCTACGAGCAGTACTTC.

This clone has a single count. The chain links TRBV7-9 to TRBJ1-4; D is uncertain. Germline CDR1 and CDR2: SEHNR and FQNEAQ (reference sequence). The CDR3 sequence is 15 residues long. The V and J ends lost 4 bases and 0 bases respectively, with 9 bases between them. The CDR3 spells CASSYLGATNEKLFF. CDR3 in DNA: TGTGCCAGCAGCTACTTGGGCGCAACTAATGAAAAACTGTTTTTT.

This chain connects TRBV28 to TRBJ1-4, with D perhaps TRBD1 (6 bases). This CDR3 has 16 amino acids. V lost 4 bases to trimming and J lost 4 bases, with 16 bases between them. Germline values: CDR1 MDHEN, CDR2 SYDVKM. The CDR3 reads CASSSFGGGGNEKLFF. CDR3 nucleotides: TGTGCCAGCAGTTCTTTCGGGGGCGGAGGTAATGAAAAACTGTTTTTT. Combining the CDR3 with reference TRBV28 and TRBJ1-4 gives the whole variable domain DVKVTQSSRYLVKRTGEKVFLECVQDMDHENMFWYRQDPGLGLRLIYFSYDVKMKEKGDIPEGYSVSREKKERFSLILESASTNQTSMYLCASSSFGGGGNEKLFFGSGTQLSVL.

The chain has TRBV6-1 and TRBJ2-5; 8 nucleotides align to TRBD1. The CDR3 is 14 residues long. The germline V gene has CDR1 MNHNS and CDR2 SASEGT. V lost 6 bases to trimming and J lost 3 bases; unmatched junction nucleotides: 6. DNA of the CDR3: TGTGCCAGCAGAGAGACAGGGGTAAAAGAGACCCAGTACTTC. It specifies CASRETGVKETQYF.

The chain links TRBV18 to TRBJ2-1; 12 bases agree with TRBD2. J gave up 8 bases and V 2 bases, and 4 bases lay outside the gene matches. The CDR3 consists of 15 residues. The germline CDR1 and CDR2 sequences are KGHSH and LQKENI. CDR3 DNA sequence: TGTGCCAGCTCACCAATACTAGCGGGAGGAGATGAGCAGTTCTTC. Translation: CASSPILAGGDEQFF.

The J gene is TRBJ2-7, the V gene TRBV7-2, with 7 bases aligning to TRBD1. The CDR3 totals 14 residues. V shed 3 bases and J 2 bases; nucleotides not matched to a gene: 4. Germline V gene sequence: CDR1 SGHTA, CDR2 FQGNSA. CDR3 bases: TGTGCCAGCAGCTTTGGACAGGAGACCTACGAGCAGTACTTC. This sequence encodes CASSFGQETYEQYF.

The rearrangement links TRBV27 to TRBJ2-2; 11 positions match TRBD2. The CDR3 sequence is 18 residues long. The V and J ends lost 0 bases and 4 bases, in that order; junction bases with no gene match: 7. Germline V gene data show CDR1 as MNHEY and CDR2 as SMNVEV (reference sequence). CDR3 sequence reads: CASSLSLAGVGVTGELFF. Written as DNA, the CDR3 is TGTGCCAGCAGTTTATCACTAGCGGGAGTTGGCGTCACCGGGGAGCTGTTTTTT.

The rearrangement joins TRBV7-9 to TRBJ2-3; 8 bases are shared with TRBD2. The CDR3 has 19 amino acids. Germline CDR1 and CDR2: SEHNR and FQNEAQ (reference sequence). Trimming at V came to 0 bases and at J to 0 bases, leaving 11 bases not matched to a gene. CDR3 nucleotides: TGTGCCAGCAGCTTAGCGCAACTAGCGGACCTTCCAAGCACAGATACGCAGTATTTT. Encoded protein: CASSLAQLADLPSTDTQYF.

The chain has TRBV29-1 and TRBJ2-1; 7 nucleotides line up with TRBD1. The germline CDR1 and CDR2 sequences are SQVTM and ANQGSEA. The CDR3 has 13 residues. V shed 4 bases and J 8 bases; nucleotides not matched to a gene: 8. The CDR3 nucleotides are TGCAGCGTTGCAAGACAGGGCTTGGATGAGCAGTTCTTC. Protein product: CSVARQGLDEQFF.

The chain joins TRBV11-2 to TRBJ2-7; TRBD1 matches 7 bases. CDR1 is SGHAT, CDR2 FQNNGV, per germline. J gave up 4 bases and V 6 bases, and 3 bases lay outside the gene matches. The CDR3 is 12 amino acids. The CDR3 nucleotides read TGTGCCAGCAGGACAGGGTTGTACGAGCAGTACTTC. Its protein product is CASRTGLYEQYF.

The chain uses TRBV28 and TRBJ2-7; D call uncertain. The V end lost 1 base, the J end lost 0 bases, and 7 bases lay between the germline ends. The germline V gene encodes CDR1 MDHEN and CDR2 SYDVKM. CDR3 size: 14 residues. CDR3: CASSLSAYSYEQYF. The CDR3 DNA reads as TGTGCCAGCAGTTTATCGGCATACTCCTACGAGCAGTACTTC.

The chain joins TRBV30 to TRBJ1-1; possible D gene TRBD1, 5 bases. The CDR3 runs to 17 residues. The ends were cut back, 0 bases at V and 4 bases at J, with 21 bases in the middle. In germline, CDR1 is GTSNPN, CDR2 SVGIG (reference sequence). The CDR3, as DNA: TGTGCCTGGAGTGTTCGAGGGGCGGCGGCGAGCCGCACTGAAGCTTTCTTT. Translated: CAWSVRGAAASRTEAFF.

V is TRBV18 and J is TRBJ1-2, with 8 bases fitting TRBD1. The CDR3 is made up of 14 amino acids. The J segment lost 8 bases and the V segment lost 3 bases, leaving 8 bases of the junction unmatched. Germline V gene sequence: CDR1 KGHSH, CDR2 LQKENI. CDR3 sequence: CASSPSGGAVGYTF. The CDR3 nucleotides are TGTGCCAGCTCACCCTCAGGGGGCGCGGTCGGCTACACCTTC.

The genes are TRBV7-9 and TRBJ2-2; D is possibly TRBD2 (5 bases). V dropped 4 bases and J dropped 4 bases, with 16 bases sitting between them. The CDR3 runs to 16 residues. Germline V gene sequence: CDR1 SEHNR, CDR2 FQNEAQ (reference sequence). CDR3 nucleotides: TGTGCCAGCAGCTCGCCCGGGATGAGGACCACCGGGGAGCTGTTTTTT. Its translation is CASSSPGMRTTGELFF.

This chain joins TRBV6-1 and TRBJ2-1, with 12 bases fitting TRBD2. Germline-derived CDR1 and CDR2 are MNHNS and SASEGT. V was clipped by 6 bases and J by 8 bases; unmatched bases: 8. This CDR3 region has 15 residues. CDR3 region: CASRPGTSGSHEQFF. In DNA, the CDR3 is TGTGCCAGCAGACCAGGGACTAGCGGGTCCCATGAGCAGTTCTTC.

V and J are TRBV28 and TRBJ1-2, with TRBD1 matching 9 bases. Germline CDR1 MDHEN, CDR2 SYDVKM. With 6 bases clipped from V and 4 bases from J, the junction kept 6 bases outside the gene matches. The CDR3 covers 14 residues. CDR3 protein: CASSTTGGVYGYTF. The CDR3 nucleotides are TGTGCCAGCAGCACTACAGGGGGCGTCTATGGCTACACCTTC.

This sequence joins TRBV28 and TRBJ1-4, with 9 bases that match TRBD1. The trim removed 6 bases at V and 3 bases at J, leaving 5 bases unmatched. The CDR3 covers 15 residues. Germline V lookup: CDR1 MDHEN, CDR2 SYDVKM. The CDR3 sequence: CASRGQGIANEKLFF. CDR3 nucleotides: TGTGCCAGCAGAGGACAGGGGATAGCTAATGAAAAACTGTTTTTT. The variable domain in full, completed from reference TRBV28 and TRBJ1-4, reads DVKVTQSSRYLVKRTGEKVFLECVQDMDHENMFWYRQDPGLGLRLIYFSYDVKMKEKGDIPEGYSVSREKKERFSLILESASTNQTSMYLCASRGQGIANEKLFFGSGTQLSVL.

CDR3 bases: TGTGCCAGCCGGACTAGCAGCGAGACCCAGTACTTC. Translation: CASRTSSETQYF. V gene TRBV2 combines with J gene TRBJ2-5, with TRBD2 matching over 8 bases. The CDR3 is 12 residues long. V was pared by 8 bases and J by 5 bases, with 4 bases of the junction left unmatched. CDR1 is SNHLY, CDR2 FYNNEI, per germline. Combining the CDR3 with reference TRBV2 and TRBJ2-5 gives the whole variable domain EPEVTQTPSHQVTQMGQEVILRCVPISNHLYFYWYRQILGQKVEFLVSFYNNEISEKSEIFDDQFSVERPDGSNFTLKIRSTKLEDSAMYFCASRTSSETQYFGPGTRLLVL.

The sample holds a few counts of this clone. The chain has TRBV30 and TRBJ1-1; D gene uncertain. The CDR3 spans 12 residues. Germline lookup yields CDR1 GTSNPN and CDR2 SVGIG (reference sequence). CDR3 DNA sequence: TGTGCGAAATCTGCCGGGAACACTGAAGCTTTCTTT. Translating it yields CAKSAGNTEAFF.